This TCR beta chain derives from a study of cytomegalovirus exposure and HLA in healthy donors. 60 Vbeta and 13 Jbeta primers were used in PCR. Profiled with immunoSEQ multiplex PCR; TCRdb holds only in-frame clones, not every one. The table has 160,000 or so clones, approximately 79% seen once. This CDR3 comprises 14 residues. Germline V gene lookup returns CDR1 SEHNR and CDR2 FQNEAQ (reference sequence). V shed 1 base and J shed 2 bases, with 6 bases lying between them. Sequencing was carried out using PBMCs. The chain carries TRBV7-9 and TRBJ1-3; possible D gene TRBD1, 5 bases. The sequence came from a woman between 45 and 60 years old in good health and CMV-seropositive. The CDR3 here is CASSLEGPGNTIYF. CDR3 DNA: TGTGCCAGCAGCTTAGAGGGGCCTGGAAACACCATATATTTT.